The clone carrying this T cell receptor beta chain appeared many times. Antigen specificity is unknown. TCRdb used MiXCR to reprocess the reads, holding one entry per CDR3 protein. Of hundreds of thousands of distinct CDR3 sequences listed, around 32% are singletons. This record comes from a study of T cell repertoires in cytomegalovirus infection. The study's findings and limits: HLA-C-restricted TCR beta clonotypes specific for CMV led the ex vivo response. Frequencies of public TCR beta families were cumulated, and this identified carriers of CMV plus the relevant HLA.

V dropped 8 bases and J dropped 0 bases, with 12 bases sitting between them. Looked up from germline, CDR1 is SGHTA and CDR2 is FQGNSA. The CDR3 contains 14 residues. The TCR sequence derives from a human donor in good health (CMV status not recorded). Some clones in this sample may be carry-over from other donors' samples. This rearrangement joins TRBV7-2 to TRBJ2-3, with D maybe TRBD2 (5 bases). The material was cultured PBMCs, obtained from culture after CMV antigen stimulation. CDR3 residues: CASRGDYSTDTQYF. Written as DNA, the CDR3 is TGTGCCAGCCGCGGCGACTATAGCACAGATACGCAGTATTTT.